These 31 T cell receptor beta chains came from one sample sequenced in a study of control samples from healthy donors and cancer patients. Using immunoSEQ multiplex PCR, the repertoire was profiled, and TCRdb retains in-frame clones only, with some absent. The table has fewer than 120,000 clones, 88% seen once. The sequencing input was PBMCs. These TCRs come from a woman in her fifties or sixties with lung cancer.

Of note for this clone: Different DNA sequences within this sample yield the same CDR3. The CDR3 loop is CASSPGLNTEAFF. The CDR3 DNA follows: TGTGCCAGCTCACCAGGGCTGAACACTGAAGCTTTCTTT. This chain joins TRBV18 and TRBJ1-1; D unclear. V was pared by 2 bases and J by 0 bases, with 4 bases between. The CDR3 has 13 residues. The V gene's germline CDR1 is KGHSH and CDR2 LQKENI. Full variable domain (missing parts from reference TRBV18 and TRBJ1-1): NAGVMQNPRHLVRRRGQEARLRCSPMKGHSHVYWYRQLPEEGLKFMVYLQKENIIDESGMPKERFSAEFPKEGPSILRIQQVVRGDSAAYFCASSPGLNTEAFFGQGTRLTVV.

The chain employs TRBV27 and TRBJ1-2; 7 nucleotides match TRBD1. With V trimmed by 5 bases and J by 10 bases, 4 bases remained unmatched. CDR1 and CDR2 from the germline V gene are MNHEY and SMNVEV (reference sequence). The CDR3 runs 11 residues. CDR3 in DNA: TGTGCCAGCAGTGAAGGGGGCGCCTACACCTTC. Its translation is CASSEGGAYTF.

This rearrangement joins TRBV4-3 to TRBJ1-4; D is perhaps TRBD1 (5 bases). CDR3 length equals 16 residues. The germline gives CDR1 LGHNA, CDR2 YSLEER. With 3 bases removed from V and 7 bases from J, the gap between germline ends came to 18 bases. The CDR3 bases are TGCGCCAGCAGCCAGGAGGGGTTAAGGCTTAGTGAAAAACTGTTTTTT. Residues: CASSQEGLRLSEKLFF.

The CDR3 protein is CASIQFGGRPNGYTF. The CDR3 coding sequence is TGTGCCAGCATCCAATTTGGGGGGCGCCCAAATGGCTACACCTTC. This chain links TRBV7-2 with TRBJ1-2, with D possibly TRBD1 on 6 matching bases. Germline V gene data show CDR1 as SGHTA and CDR2 as FQGNSA. The CDR3 loop spans 15 amino acids. The V end lost 7 bases, the J end lost 6 bases, and 21 bases lay between the germline ends.

In its sample, this clone was seen once. The chain links TRBV3-1 (or the pseudogene TRBV3-2) to TRBJ1-5; 7 positions agree with TRBD1. V shed 4 bases, J shed 4 bases, and the junction held 7 bases outside the gene matches. CDR1 and CDR2 (germline): LGHDT, YNNKEL (reference sequence). The CDR3 has 15 residues. The CDR3 sequence is CASSPGTVFNQPQHF. CDR3 bases: TGTGCCAGCAGCCCGGGGACAGTTTTTAATCAGCCCCAGCATTTT.

In the case of this clone: Other nucleotide sequences from this sample produce the same CDR3. The chain couples TRBV5-1 to TRBJ1-1; the D is unclear. The V end lost 0 bases, the J end lost 1 base, and 4 bases lay between the germline ends. The CDR3 is 13 residues long. The germline CDR1 and CDR2 sequences are SGHRS and YFSETQ. The CDR3 loop reads CASSLAGNTEAFF. The CDR3 nucleotides read TGCGCCAGCAGCTTGGCGGGGAACACTGAAGCTTTCTTT.

The chain is built from TRBV13 and TRBJ2-3; 7 nucleotides align to TRBD1. The trim removed 2 bases at V and 3 bases at J, leaving 5 bases unmatched. This CDR3 contains 15 residues. The germline gives CDR1 PRHDT, CDR2 FYEKMQ (reference sequence). The CDR3 is CASSLKTGSTDTQYF. DNA for the CDR3: TGTGCCAGCAGCTTAAAGACAGGGTCTACAGATACGCAGTATTTT.

J is TRBJ2-5 and V is TRBV5-5; maybe TRBD2 (6 bases). The germline CDR1 and CDR2 sequences are SGHKS and YYEKEE (reference sequence). This CDR3 is built from 14 residues. Trimming removed 2 bases from V and 2 bases from J, with 10 bases in between. CDR3 protein: CASSFPGLQETQYF. The CDR3 coding sequence is TGTGCCAGCAGCTTCCCGGGACTGCAAGAGACCCAGTACTTC.

The V and J genes are TRBV11-2 and TRBJ1-1; D gene uncertain. The V end lost 4 bases, the J end lost 1 base, and 10 bases lay between the germline ends. This CDR3 contains 14 residues. Germline assignment: CDR1 SGHAT and CDR2 FQNNGV. CDR3 amino acids: CASSSHNPNTEAFF. CDR3 nucleotide sequence: TGTGCCAGCAGCTCCCATAATCCGAACACTGAAGCTTTCTTT.

The J gene is TRBJ1-2, the V gene TRBV7-9, with 12 bases lining up with TRBD1. This CDR3 is 18 amino acids long. The junction had 13 bases not matched to a gene; V was cut back by 5 bases and J by 3 bases. CDR1 SEHNR and CDR2 FQNEAQ come from the germline V gene (reference sequence). The CDR3 protein is CASSNYDLGTGGHYGYTF. In nucleotides, the CDR3 is TGTGCCAGCAGCAATTACGACCTCGGGACAGGGGGCCACTATGGCTACACCTTC.

This sequence joins TRBV3-1 (or the pseudogene TRBV3-2) and TRBJ1-6; D might be TRBD1 (5 bases). Germline V gives CDR1 LGHDT, CDR2 YNNKEL (reference sequence). The CDR3 loop spans 13 amino acids. V dropped 8 bases and J dropped 7 bases, with 12 bases sitting between them. CDR3: CASCWGANSPLHF. In DNA form, the CDR3 reads TGTGCCAGCTGTTGGGGCGCGAATTCACCCCTCCACTTT.

The chain has TRBV14 and TRBJ2-1, with 7 positions matching TRBD1. The CDR3 contains 15 residues. Per germline, CDR1 SGHDN and CDR2 FVKESK. V was clipped by 6 bases and J by 3 bases; unmatched bases: 8. The CDR3 loop is CASSPRRDSYNEQFF. For the CDR3, the DNA is TGTGCCAGCAGTCCTCGCCGGGACAGCTACAATGAGCAGTTCTTC.

This chain links TRBV7-9 with TRBJ1-1; D not certain. Trimming took off 1 base at V and 5 bases at J, with 8 bases between the two ends. This CDR3 contains 13 residues. The germline CDR1 and CDR2 sequences are SEHNR and FQNEAQ (reference sequence). In DNA, the CDR3 is TGTGCCAGCAGCTTAGATCGGTGGACTGAAGCTTTCTTT. Protein sequence: CASSLDRWTEAFF.

This clone has a single count. The V call is TRBV24-1, the J call TRBJ2-2, with 9 bases fitting TRBD2. V shed 3 bases and J 2 bases; nucleotides not matched to a gene: 6. From germline, CDR1 is KGHDR and CDR2 SFDVKD. CDR3 length: 17 residues. This CDR3 reads CATSDPLAGANTGELFF. The CDR3 DNA is TGTGCCACCAGTGATCCTTTAGCGGGAGCTAACACCGGGGAGCTGTTTTTT.

The rearrangement joins TRBV7-8 to TRBJ1-1, with D hard to call. Trimming pared 3 bases from V and 2 bases from J, leaving 7 bases between. The CDR3 is made up of 13 amino acids. CDR1 is SGHVS, CDR2 FQNEAQ, per germline. This chain's CDR3 is CASSFLPNTEAFF. Here the CDR3 DNA reads TGTGCCAGCAGCTTCCTACCCAACACTGAAGCTTTCTTT. The entire variable domain, with the rest obtained from reference TRBV7-8 and TRBJ1-1, is as follows: GAGVSQSPRYKVAKRGQDVALRCDPISGHVSLFWYQQALGQGPEFLTYFQNEAQLDKSGLPSDRFFAERPEGSVSTLKIQRTQQEDSAVYLCASSFLPNTEAFFGQGTRLTVV.

The J gene is TRBJ2-7, the V gene TRBV20-1, with no clear D. The length of the CDR3 is 11 residues. Germline-derived CDR1 and CDR2 are DFQATT and SNEGSKA (reference sequence). V shed 6 bases and J shed 2 bases, with 8 bases lying between them. The CDR3 DNA follows: TGCAGTGCAGGGTCGGCCTACGAGCAGTACTTC. Residues: CSAGSAYEQYF.

The gene calls are TRBV5-6 and TRBJ1-4; D is perhaps TRBD1 (6 bases). Trimming stripped 3 bases from V and 10 bases from J, with 16 bases between. The V gene's germline CDR1 is SGHDT and CDR2 YYEEEE. The CDR3 contains 14 residues. DNA for the CDR3: TGTGCCAGCAGCTCGGACAGTTCTGGCGGAAAACTGTTTTTT. This codes for CASSSDSSGGKLFF.

This chain connects TRBV9 to TRBJ2-3, with 8 bases that match TRBD2. This CDR3 has 17 amino acids. V lost 3 bases to trimming and J lost 4 bases; unmatched junction nucleotides: 13. CDR1 and CDR2 (germline): SGDLS, YYNGEE. CDR3 sequence: CASSAYRGGSGADTQYF. In nucleotides, the CDR3 is TGTGCCAGCAGCGCCTATCGGGGGGGAAGTGGTGCAGATACGCAGTATTTT.

The V gene is TRBV7-3, the J gene TRBJ2-2, with TRBD1 identical over 7 bases. Trimming removed 1 base from V and 0 bases from J; junction bases left unmatched: 2. Germline V gives CDR1 SGHTA, CDR2 FQGTGA. CDR3 length equals 16 residues. CDR3 coding DNA: TGTGCCAGCAGCTTAAATGGACAGGCGAACACCGGGGAGCTGTTTTTT. Its translation: CASSLNGQANTGELFF.

This chain joins TRBV5-1 and TRBJ2-7; D assignment may be TRBD1 or TRBD2 (5 bases each). Germline V CDR1 and CDR2: SGHRS, YFSETQ. V shed 4 bases and J shed 2 bases, with 25 bases lying between them. This CDR3 comprises 18 residues. The CDR3 bases are TGCGCCAGCAGCCGCGGGCCACCTGGCAGGGAGAGTGCCTACGAGCAGTACTTC. This gives the protein CASSRGPPGRESAYEQYF.

The chain is built from TRBV14 and TRBJ1-1; D unresolved. V dropped 1 base and J dropped 4 bases, with 7 bases sitting between them. The CDR3 contains 13 residues. Germline assignment: CDR1 SGHDN and CDR2 FVKESK. CDR3 sequence (DNA): TGTGCCAGCAGCCAAGTGGTACCCACTGAAGCTTTCTTT. Protein product: CASSQVVPTEAFF.

The V call is TRBV27, the J call TRBJ1-1; D remains unclear. There are 14 residues in the CDR3. Between the trimmed V and J ends, which lost 3 bases and 0 bases, there was a span of 8 bases. Germline V gene sequence: CDR1 MNHEY, CDR2 SMNVEV (reference sequence). CDR3 DNA: TGTGCCAGCAGTTTCACTGCGATGAACACTGAAGCTTTCTTT. It encodes CASSFTAMNTEAFF.

The chain recombines TRBV5-8 with TRBJ2-7, with TRBD2 matching 7 bases. The germline CDR1 and CDR2 sequences are SGHTS and YDEGEE. The J segment lost 3 bases and the V segment lost 0 bases, leaving 3 bases of the junction unmatched. The CDR3 is made up of 14 amino acids. The CDR3, as DNA: TGTGCCAGCAGCTTGGCCCCGGGAGGCTACGAGCAGTACTTC. Amino acids: CASSLAPGGYEQYF.

Here the CDR3 DNA reads TGCGCCAGCAGCTTTAGCCAGGGGGAGGATGGCTACACCTTC. This encodes CASSFSQGEDGYTF. The chain combines TRBV5-1 with TRBJ1-2, with TRBD1 identical over 7 bases. The germline gives CDR1 SGHRS, CDR2 YFSETQ. The CDR3 length is 14 residues. Trimming cost V 2 bases and J 6 bases; bases outside gene matches: 7.

This clone was recorded a few times. The chain is built from TRBV28 and TRBJ2-1; D is perhaps TRBD1 or TRBD2 (6 bases each). Trimming left V 6 bases short and J 3 bases short, with 18 bases between. This CDR3 contains 16 residues. Germline V gene lookup returns CDR1 MDHEN and CDR2 SYDVKM. The chain's CDR3 is CASRPVGGPVYNEQFF. CDR3 DNA: TGTGCCAGCAGACCCGTTGGGGGGCCGGTCTACAATGAGCAGTTCTTC.

The chain couples TRBV5-4 to TRBJ2-7; 8 nucleotides line up with TRBD1. Trimming cost V 5 bases and J 6 bases; bases outside gene matches: 16. Germline V gene sequence: CDR1 SGHNT, CDR2 YYREEE (reference sequence). CDR3 length: 16 residues. CDR3 DNA sequence: TGTGCCAGCAGTCCGGCCGGACAGGGAGGTTTTCCCGAGCAGTACTTC. As protein: CASSPAGQGGFPEQYF.

The rearrangement links TRBV18 to TRBJ2-5, with D possibly matching TRBD2 (6 bases). CDR1 KGHSH and CDR2 LQKENI come from the germline V gene. Trimming pared 3 bases from V and 2 bases from J, leaving 7 bases between. The CDR3 has 13 amino acids. The CDR3 protein is CASSPGLQETQYF. The CDR3 DNA is TGTGCCAGCTCACCCGGACTACAAGAGACCCAGTACTTC.

The V gene is TRBV6-5, the J gene TRBJ2-7; 10 bases match TRBD1. With V trimmed by 8 bases and J by 2 bases, 6 bases remained unmatched. The CDR3 runs to 14 residues. CDR1 MNHEY and CDR2 SVGAGI come from the germline V gene. CDR3 protein: CASRTGTGAYEQYF. CDR3 coding DNA: TGTGCCAGCCGAACCGGGACAGGGGCCTACGAGCAGTACTTC.

The chain uses TRBV27 and TRBJ2-3; TRBD2 aligns across 12 bases. J gave up 0 bases and V 2 bases, and 3 bases lay outside the gene matches. In germline, CDR1 is MNHEY, CDR2 SMNVEV (reference sequence). CDR3 length: 17 amino acids. DNA for the CDR3: TGTGCCAGCAGTTTACGGACTAGCGGGATTAGCACAGATACGCAGTATTTT. The encoded protein is CASSLRTSGISTDTQYF.

The rearrangement joins TRBV27 to TRBJ2-5; a possible D gene is TRBD2 (7 bases). CDR3 size: 15 residues. Germline CDR1 MNHEY, CDR2 SMNVEV (reference sequence). Trimming removed 8 bases from V and 1 base from J, with 17 bases in between. CDR3 DNA sequence: TGTGCCAGCTGGGCGGCGGGGGCACTCCAAGAGACCCAGTACTTC. Protein sequence: CASWAAGALQETQYF.

The CDR3 region has the DNA TGTGCCAGCAGCCGCCCAGGGGGCGGCACCGGGGAGCTGTTTTTT. Protein: CASSRPGGGTGELFF. The chain couples TRBV11-2 to TRBJ2-2; 8 positions match TRBD1. The ends lost 5 bases at V and 4 bases at J; junction bases unmatched: 6. CDR3 size: 15 residues. From germline, CDR1 is SGHAT and CDR2 FQNNGV. The variable domain in full, with the rest retrieved from reference TRBV11-2 and TRBJ2-2, is EAGVAQSPRYKIIEKRQSVAFWCNPISGHATLYWYQQILGQGPKLLIQFQNNGVVDDSQLPKDRFSAERLKGVDSTLKIQPAKLEDSAVYLCASSRPGGGTGELFFGEGSRLTVL.